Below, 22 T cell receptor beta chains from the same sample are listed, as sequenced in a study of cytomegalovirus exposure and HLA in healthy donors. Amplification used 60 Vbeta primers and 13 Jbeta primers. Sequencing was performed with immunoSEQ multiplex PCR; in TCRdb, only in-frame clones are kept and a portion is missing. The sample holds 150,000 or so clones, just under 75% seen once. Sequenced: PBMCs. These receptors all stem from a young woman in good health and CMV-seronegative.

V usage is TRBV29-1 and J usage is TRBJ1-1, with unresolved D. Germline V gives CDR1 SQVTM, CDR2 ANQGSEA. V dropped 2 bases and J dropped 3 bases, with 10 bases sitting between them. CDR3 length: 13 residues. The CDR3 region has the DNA TGCAGCGTTGAAATAAGAAGCGACACTGAAGCTTTCTTT. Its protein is CSVEIRSDTEAFF. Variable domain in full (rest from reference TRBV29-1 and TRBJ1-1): SAVISQKPSRDICQRGTSLTIQCQVDSQVTMMFWYRQQPGQSLTLIATANQGSEATYESGFVIDKFPISRPNLTFSTLTVSNMSPEDSSIYLCSVEIRSDTEAFFGQGTRLTVV.

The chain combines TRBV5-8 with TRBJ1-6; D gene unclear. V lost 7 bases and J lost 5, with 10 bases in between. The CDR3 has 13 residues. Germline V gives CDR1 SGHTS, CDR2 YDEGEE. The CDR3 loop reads CASAREDNSPLHF. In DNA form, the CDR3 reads TGTGCCAGCGCAAGGGAGGATAATTCACCCCTCCACTTT.

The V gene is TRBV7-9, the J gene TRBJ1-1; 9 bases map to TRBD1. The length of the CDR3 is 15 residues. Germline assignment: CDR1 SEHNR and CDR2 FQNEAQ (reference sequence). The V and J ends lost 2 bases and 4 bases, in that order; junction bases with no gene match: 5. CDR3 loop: CASSLLGTGSTEAFF. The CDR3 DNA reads TGTGCCAGCAGCTTACTGGGGACAGGGTCCACTGAAGCTTTCTTT.

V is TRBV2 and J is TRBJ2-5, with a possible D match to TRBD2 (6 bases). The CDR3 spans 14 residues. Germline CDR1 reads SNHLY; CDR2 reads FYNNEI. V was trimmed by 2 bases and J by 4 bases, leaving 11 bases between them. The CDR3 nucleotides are TGTGCCAGCAGTGAACGGCGGGACGGAGAGACCCAGTACTTC. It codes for CASSERRDGETQYF. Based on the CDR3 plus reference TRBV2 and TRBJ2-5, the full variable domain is EPEVTQTPSHQVTQMGQEVILRCVPISNHLYFYWYRQILGQKVEFLVSFYNNEISEKSEIFDDQFSVERPDGSNFTLKIRSTKLEDSAMYFCASSERRDGETQYFGPGTRLLVL.

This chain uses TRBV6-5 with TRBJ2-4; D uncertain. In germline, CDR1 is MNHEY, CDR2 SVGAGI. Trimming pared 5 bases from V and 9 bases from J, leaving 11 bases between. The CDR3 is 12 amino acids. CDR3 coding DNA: TGTGCCAGCAGTATCCCGTCCGGCATTCAGTACTTC. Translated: CASSIPSGIQYF.

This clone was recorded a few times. The CDR3 here is CASSLKRTFYNEQFF. The CDR3 DNA reads TGTGCCAGCAGCTTAAAGAGAACTTTTTACAATGAGCAGTTCTTC. V and J are TRBV7-8 and TRBJ2-1; D not resolved. Germline assignment: CDR1 SGHVS and CDR2 FQNEAQ. The CDR3 runs 15 residues. Trimming took 2 bases from V and 4 from J, leaving 12 bases between them.

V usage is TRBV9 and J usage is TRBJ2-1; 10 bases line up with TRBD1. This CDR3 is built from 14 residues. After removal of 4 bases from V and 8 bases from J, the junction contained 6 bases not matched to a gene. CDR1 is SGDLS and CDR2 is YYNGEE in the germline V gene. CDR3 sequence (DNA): TGTGCCAGCAGCCTTGGGACAGGGGAATATGAGCAGTTCTTC. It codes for CASSLGTGEYEQFF.

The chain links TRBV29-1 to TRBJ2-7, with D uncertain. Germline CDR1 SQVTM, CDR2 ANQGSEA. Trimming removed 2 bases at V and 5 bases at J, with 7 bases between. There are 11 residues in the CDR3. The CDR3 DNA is TGCAGCGTTGAAATGAGAAACGAGCAGTACTTC. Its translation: CSVEMRNEQYF.

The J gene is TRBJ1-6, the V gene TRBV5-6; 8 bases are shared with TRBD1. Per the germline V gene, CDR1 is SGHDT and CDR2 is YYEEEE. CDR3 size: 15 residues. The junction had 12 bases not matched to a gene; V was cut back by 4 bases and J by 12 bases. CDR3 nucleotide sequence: TGTGCCAGCAGCCCTGGACAGGGAATAATTCAACCCCTCCACTTT. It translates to CASSPGQGIIQPLHF.

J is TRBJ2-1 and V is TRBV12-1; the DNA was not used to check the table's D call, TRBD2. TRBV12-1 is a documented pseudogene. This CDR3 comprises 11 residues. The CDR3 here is CASNHTGMKFF. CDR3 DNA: TGTGCCAGCAACCATACGGGAATGAAGTTCTTC.

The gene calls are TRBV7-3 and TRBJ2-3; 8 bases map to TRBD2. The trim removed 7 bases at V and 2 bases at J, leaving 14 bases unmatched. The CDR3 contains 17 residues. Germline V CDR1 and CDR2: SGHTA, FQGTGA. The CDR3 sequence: CASKLNGAGGPTDTQYF. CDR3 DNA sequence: TGTGCCAGCAAGCTTAACGGGGCGGGGGGCCCCACAGATACGCAGTATTTT.

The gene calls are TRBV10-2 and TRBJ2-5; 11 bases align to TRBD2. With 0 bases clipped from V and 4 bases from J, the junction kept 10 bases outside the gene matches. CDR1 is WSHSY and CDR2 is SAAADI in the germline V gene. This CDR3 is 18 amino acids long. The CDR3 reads CASSESGSSGRRGETQYF. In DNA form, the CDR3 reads TGCGCCAGCAGTGAGTCGGGGTCTAGCGGGAGGCGAGGAGAGACCCAGTACTTC.

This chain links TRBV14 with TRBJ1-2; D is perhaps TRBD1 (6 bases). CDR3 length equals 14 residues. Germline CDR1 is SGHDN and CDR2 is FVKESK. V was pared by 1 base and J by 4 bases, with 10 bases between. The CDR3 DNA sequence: TGTGCCAGCAGCCAAGTCAGGGGCCTCTATGGCTACACCTTC. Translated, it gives CASSQVRGLYGYTF.

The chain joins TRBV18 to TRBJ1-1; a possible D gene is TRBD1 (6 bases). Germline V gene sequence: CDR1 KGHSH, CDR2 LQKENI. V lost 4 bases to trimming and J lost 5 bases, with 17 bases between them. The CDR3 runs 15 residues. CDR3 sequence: CASSLSQGWDTEAFF. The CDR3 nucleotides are TGTGCCAGCTCACTTTCACAGGGTTGGGATACTGAAGCTTTCTTT.

CDR3 residues: CASTQGYYGYTF. In nucleotides, the CDR3 is TGTGCCAGTACACAGGGGTACTATGGCTACACCTTC. V gene TRBV19 combines with J gene TRBJ1-2; 7 bases match TRBD1. The CDR3 contains 12 residues. V was clipped by 7 bases and J by 3 bases; unmatched bases: 2. Germline CDR1 LNHDA, CDR2 SQIVND (reference sequence).

CDR3 region: CASSPRGSTDTQYF. The CDR3 DNA is TGTGCCAGCAGCCCCAGGGGGTCCACAGATACGCAGTATTTT. The rearrangement links TRBV7-2 to TRBJ2-3; 7 nucleotides agree with TRBD1. This CDR3 has 14 residues. In germline, CDR1 is SGHTA, CDR2 FQGNSA. V was pared by 5 bases and J by 2 bases, with 4 bases of the junction left unmatched.

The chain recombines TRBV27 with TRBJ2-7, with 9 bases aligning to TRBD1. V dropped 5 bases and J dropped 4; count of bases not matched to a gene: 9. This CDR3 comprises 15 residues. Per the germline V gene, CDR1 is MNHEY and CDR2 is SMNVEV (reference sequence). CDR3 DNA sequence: TGTGCCAGCAGTCTAATCCGGGACAGGGTATACGAGCAGTACTTC. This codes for CASSLIRDRVYEQYF.

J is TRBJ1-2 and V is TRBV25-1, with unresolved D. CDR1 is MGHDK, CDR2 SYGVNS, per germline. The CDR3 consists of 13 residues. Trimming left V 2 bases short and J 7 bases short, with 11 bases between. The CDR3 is CASSEAPPAGYTF. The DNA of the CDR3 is TGTGCCAGCAGTGAAGCGCCGCCCGCTGGCTACACCTTC.

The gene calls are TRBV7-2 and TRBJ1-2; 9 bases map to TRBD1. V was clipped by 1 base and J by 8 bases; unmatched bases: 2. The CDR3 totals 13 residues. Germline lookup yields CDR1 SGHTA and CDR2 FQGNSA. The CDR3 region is CASSLGTGEGYTF. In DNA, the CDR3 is TGTGCCAGCAGCTTAGGGACAGGGGAAGGCTACACCTTC.

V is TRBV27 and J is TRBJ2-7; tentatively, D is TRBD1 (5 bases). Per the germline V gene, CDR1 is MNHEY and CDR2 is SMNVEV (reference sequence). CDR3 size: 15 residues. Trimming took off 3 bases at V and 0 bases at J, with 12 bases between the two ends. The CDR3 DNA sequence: TGTGCCAGCAGTTTTACAGGCGCCAGCTCCTACGAGCAGTACGTC. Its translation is CASSFTGASSYEQYV.

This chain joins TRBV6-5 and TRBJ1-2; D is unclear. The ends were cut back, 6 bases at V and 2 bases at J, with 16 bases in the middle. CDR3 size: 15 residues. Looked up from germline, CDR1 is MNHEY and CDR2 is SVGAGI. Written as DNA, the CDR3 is TGTGCCAGCAGAACGGGTGGTAGTGACAACTATGGCTACACCTTC. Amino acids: CASRTGGSDNYGYTF.

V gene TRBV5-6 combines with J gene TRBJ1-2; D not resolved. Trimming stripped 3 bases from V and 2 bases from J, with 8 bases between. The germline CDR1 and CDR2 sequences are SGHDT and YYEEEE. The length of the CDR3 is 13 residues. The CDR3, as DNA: TGTGCCAGCAGCTCCATCCGGAACTATGGCTACACCTTC. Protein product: CASSSIRNYGYTF.